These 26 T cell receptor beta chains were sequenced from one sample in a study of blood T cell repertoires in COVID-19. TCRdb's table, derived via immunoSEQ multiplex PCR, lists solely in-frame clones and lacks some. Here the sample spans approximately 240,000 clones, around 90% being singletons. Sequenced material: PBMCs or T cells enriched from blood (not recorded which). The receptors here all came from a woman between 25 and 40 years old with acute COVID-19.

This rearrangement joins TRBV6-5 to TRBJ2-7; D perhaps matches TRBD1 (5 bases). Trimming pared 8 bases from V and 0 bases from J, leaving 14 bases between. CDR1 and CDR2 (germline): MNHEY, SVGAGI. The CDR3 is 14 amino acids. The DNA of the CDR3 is TGTGCCAGCGGGGCCTTCGGTACCTCCTACGAGCAGTACTTC. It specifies CASGAFGTSYEQYF.

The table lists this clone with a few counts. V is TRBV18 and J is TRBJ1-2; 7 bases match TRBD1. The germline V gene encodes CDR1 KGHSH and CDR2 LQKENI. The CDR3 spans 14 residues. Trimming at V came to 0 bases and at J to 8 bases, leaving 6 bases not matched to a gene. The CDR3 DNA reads TGTGCCAGCTCACCACCGCCAGGGGGTTACGGCTACACCTTC. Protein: CASSPPPGGYGYTF.

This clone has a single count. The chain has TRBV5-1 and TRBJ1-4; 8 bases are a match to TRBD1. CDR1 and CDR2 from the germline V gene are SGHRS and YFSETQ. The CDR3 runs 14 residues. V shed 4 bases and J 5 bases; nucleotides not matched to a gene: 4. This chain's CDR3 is CASSRTGQNEKLFF. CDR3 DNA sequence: TGCGCCAGCAGCCGGACAGGGCAAAATGAAAAACTGTTTTTT.

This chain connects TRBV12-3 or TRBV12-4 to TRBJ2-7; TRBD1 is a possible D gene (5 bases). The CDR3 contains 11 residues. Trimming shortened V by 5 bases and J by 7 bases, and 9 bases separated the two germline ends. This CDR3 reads CASSTRTEQYF. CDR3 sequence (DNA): TGTGCCAGCAGTACCCGGACAGAGCAGTACTTC.

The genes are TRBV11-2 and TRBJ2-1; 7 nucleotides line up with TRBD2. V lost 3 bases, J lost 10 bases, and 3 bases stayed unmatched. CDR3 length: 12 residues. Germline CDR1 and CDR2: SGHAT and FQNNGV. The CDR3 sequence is CASSLTSREQFF. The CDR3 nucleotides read TGTGCCAGCAGCTTGACTAGCAGAGAGCAGTTCTTC.

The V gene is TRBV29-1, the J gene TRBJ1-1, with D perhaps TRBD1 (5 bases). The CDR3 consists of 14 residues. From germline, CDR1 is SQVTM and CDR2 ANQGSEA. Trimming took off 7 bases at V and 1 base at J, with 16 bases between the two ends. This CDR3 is CSGAGVWANTEAFF. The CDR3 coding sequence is TGCAGCGGGGCGGGGGTTTGGGCGAACACTGAAGCTTTCTTT.

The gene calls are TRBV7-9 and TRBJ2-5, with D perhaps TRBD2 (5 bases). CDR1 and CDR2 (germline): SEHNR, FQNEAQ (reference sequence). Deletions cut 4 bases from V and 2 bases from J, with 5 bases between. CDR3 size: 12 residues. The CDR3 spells CASSSGQETQYF. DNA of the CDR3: TGTGCCAGCAGCTCGGGGCAAGAGACCCAGTACTTC.

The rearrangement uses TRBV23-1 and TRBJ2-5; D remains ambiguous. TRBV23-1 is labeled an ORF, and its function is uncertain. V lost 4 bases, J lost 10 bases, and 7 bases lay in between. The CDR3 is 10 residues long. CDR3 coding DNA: TGCGCCAGCAGTCGAGTGGTCCAGTACTTC. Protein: CASSRVVQYF.

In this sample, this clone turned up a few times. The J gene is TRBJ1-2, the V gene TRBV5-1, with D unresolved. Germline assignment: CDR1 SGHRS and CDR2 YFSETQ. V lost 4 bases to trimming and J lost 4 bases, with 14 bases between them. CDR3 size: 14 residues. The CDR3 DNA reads TGCGCCAGCAGCGCAGACGGGTTTGCCTATGGCTACACCTTC. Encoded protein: CASSADGFAYGYTF.

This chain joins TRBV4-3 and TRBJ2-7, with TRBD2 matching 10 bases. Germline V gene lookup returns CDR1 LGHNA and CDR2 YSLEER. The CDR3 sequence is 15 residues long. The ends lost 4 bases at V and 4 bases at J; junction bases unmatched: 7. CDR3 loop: CASSLGTSAKYEQYF. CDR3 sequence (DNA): TGCGCCAGCAGCCTTGGGACTAGCGCGAAGTACGAGCAGTACTTC.

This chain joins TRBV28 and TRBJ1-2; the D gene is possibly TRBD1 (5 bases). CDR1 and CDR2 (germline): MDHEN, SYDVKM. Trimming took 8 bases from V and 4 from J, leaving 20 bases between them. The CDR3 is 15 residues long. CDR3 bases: TGTGCCAGCGGTGCTCTTGGGGCTAGGAGCTATGGCTACACCTTC. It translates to CASGALGARSYGYTF.

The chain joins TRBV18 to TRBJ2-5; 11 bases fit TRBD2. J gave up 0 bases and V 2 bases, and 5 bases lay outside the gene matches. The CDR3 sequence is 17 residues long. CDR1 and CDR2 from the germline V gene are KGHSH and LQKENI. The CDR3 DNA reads TGTGCCAGCTCACCAACACCGGGACTAGCGGACCAAGAGACCCAGTACTTC. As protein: CASSPTPGLADQETQYF. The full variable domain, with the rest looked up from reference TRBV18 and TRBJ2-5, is NAGVMQNPRHLVRRRGQEARLRCSPMKGHSHVYWYRQLPEEGLKFMVYLQKENIIDESGMPKERFSAEFPKEGPSILRIQQVVRGDSAAYFCASSPTPGLADQETQYFGPGTRLLVL.

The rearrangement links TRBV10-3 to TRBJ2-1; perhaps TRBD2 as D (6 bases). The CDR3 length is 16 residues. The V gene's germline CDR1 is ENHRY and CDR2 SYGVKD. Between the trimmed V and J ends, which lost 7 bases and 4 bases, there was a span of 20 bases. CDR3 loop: CAINRSGASGYNEQFF. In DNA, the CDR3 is TGTGCCATCAATCGTAGCGGAGCAAGTGGGTACAATGAGCAGTTCTTC.

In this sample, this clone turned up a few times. The CDR3 sequence: CASRKWRVRNQPQHF. The CDR3 bases are TGTGCCAGCCGGAAGTGGAGGGTCCGGAATCAGCCCCAGCATTTT. V usage is TRBV28 and J usage is TRBJ1-5; D remains ambiguous. The CDR3 totals 15 residues. V was trimmed by 8 bases and J by 4 bases, leaving 18 bases between them. CDR1 is MDHEN, CDR2 SYDVKM, per germline.

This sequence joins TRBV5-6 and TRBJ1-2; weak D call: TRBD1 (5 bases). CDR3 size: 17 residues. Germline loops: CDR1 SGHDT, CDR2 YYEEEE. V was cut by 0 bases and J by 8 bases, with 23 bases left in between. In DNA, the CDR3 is TGTGCCAGCAGCTTGGCTTTGGGGGGGGACCCGTTCTTCGGCTACACCTTC. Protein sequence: CASSLALGGDPFFGYTF.

The CDR3 DNA follows: TGTGCCAGCAGCTTACAGGGCGGTGAGCAGTTCTTC. Protein product: CASSLQGGEQFF. This chain joins TRBV3-1 (or the pseudogene TRBV3-2) and TRBJ2-1; D perhaps matches TRBD1 (6 bases). This CDR3 is 12 amino acids long. The V and J ends lost 5 bases and 9 bases respectively, with 11 bases between them. Per germline, CDR1 LGHDT and CDR2 YNNKEL (reference sequence).

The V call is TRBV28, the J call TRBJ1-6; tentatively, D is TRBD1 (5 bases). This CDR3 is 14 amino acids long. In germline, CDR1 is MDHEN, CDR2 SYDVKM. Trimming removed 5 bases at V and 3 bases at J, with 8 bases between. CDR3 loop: CASSIDSYNSPLHF. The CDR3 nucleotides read TGTGCCAGCAGTATCGACAGCTATAATTCACCCCTCCACTTT.

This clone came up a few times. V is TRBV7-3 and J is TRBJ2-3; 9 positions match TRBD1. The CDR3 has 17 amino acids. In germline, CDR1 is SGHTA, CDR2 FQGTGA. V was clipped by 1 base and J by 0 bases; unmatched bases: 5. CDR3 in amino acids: CASSLITGGSSTDTQYF. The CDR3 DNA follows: TGTGCCAGCAGCTTAATAACAGGGGGCAGTAGCACAGATACGCAGTATTTT.

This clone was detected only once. The CDR3 spells CASSVAVSGELFF. CDR3 in DNA: TGTGCCAGCAGCGTAGCTGTTAGCGGGGAGCTGTTTTTT. This chain connects TRBV9 to TRBJ2-2; no reliable D call. CDR3 length equals 13 residues. V gave up 0 bases and J gave up 7 bases, with 7 bases separating them. Germline assignment: CDR1 SGDLS and CDR2 YYNGEE.

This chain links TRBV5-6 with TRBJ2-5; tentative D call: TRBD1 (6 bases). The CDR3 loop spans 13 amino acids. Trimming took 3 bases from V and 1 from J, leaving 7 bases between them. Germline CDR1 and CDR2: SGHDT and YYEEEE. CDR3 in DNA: TGTGCCAGCAGCTGGGACACCCAAGAGACCCAGTACTTC. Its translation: CASSWDTQETQYF.

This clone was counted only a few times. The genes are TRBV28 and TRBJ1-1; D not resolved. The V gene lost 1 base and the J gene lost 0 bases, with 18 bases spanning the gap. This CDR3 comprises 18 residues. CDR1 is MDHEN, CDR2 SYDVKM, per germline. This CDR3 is CASSLFTLVGQMNTEAFF. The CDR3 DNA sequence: TGTGCCAGCAGTTTATTCACGTTGGTTGGTCAGATGAACACTGAAGCTTTCTTT.

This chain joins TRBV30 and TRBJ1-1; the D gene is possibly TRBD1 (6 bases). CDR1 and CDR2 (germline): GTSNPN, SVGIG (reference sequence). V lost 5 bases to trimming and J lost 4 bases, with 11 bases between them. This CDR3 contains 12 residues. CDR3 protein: CAWDRWSTEAFF. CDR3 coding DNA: TGTGCCTGGGACAGGTGGAGCACTGAAGCTTTCTTT.

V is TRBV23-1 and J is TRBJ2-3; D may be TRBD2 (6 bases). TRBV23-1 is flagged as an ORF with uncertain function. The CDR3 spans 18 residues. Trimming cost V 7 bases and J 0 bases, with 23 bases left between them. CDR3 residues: CASTLTQPRDSSTDTQYF. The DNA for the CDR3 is TGCGCCAGCACCCTAACACAGCCCCGGGACTCTAGCACAGATACGCAGTATTTT.

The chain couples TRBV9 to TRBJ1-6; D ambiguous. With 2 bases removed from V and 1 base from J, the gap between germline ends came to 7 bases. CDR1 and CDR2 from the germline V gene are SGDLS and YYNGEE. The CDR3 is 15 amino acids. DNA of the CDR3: TGTGCCAGCAGCGTGGGCGGGTCCTATAATTCACCCCTCCACTTT. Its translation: CASSVGGSYNSPLHF.

This chain's CDR3 is CASSFTGTGGSYEQYF. The CDR3 DNA reads as TGTGCCAGCAGCTTCACCGGGACAGGGGGTTCCTACGAGCAGTACTTC. The chain combines TRBV7-8 with TRBJ2-7; 11 bases are shared with TRBD1. Trimming took 3 bases from V and 1 from J; bases not matched to a gene: 5. The CDR3 length is 16 residues. CDR1 is SGHVS and CDR2 is FQNEAQ in the germline V gene.

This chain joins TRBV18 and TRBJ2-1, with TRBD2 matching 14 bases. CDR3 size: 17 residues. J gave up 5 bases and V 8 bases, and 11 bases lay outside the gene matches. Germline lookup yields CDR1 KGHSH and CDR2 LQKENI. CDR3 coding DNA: TGTGCCAGCGCGCTCCTAACGGGACTAGCGGGAGACAATGAGCAGTTCTTC. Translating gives CASALLTGLAGDNEQFF.